The 3 T cell receptor beta chains in this list originate from one sample, sequenced in a study of CXCR3-negative and CXCR3-positive naive CD8 T cells. Their antigens remain unidentified. Whole-study results and caveats: CXCR3-positive naive cells carried more hydrophobic TRB CDR3s than CXCR3-negative ones.

Through 5' RACE with UMI labels, the TRB cDNA libraries were prepared. TCRdb re-called the 5' RACE reads; every CDR3 protein appears as one record, without DNA. The repertoire table contains about 130,000 distinct CDR3 sequences. Sequenced: naive CXCR3+ CD8+ T cells from blood. Subset here: CD45RO-CCR7+CD27+CD95- naive CD8+ T cells expressing CXCR3 (TNR3+). Receptors originate from a human donor in good health. Some clones in this sample may be carry-over from other donors' samples.

The CDR3 loop is CASSQVGTASYEQYF. This chain uses TRBV4-1 with TRBJ2-7; TCRdb proposes TRBD1, but this gene call is untestable without DNA. This CDR3 has 15 residues. Germline CDR1 MGHRA, CDR2 YSYEKL.

The chain carries TRBV5-1 and TRBJ2-7. The germline gives CDR1 SGHRS, CDR2 YFSETQ. The CDR3 spans 12 residues. The CDR3 region is CASRTDTAEQYF.

The chain uses TRBV7-9 and TRBJ1-4. Germline CDR1 reads SEHNR; CDR2 reads FQNEAQ (reference sequence). The CDR3 length is 15 residues. The CDR3 reads CASSLMRATNEKLFF.